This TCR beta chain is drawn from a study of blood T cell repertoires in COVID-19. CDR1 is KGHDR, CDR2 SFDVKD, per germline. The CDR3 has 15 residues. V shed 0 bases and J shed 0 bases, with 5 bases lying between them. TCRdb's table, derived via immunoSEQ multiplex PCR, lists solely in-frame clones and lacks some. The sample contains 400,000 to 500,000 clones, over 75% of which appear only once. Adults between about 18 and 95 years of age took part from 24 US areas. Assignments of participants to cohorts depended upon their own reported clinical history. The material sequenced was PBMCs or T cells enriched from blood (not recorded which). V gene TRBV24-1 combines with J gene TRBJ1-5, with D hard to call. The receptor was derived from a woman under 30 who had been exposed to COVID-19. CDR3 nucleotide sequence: TGTGCCACCAGTGATTTGAGAGATAGCAATCAGCCCCAGCATTTT. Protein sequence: CATSDLRDSNQPQHF.